This T cell receptor beta chain came from a study of T cell responses to AZD1222 COVID-19 vaccine. Assay used: immunoSEQ multiplex PCR; TCRdb lists only in-frame clones, some missing. The repertoire has 75,000 to 95,000 clones, roughly 81% of them found once; the top ten carry about 12%. J gave up 5 bases and V 6 bases, and 5 bases lay outside the gene matches. This CDR3 has 13 residues. Per germline, CDR1 SEHNR and CDR2 FQNEAQ (reference sequence). The sequencing used peripheral blood, collected on day 0 of AZD1222 vaccination. The TCR comes from an adult in good health. The chain carries TRBV7-9 and TRBJ1-2, with 8 nucleotides matching TRBD1. The CDR3 sequence is CASRPGQEYGYTF. The CDR3 nucleotides are TGTGCCAGCAGACCGGGACAGGAGTATGGCTACACCTTC.